This T cell receptor beta chain was captured by sequencing in a study of blood T cells in healthy people across ages. Whole-study findings and limits: Significant beta diversity loss was already apparent by age around 36, declining roughly linearly. With unsorted PBMCs, a conclusive comparison of naive versus antigen-experienced cells was not possible.

Total RNA, at least 6 micrograms per sample, was extracted from PBMCs. Primers used in a second PCR of about 6 to 11 cycles were a sample-barcoded 5' primer and a J-beta primer mix. All cDNA molecules were each tagged by a template-switch adaptor with 12 random nucleotides. MiXCR, applied by TCRdb to the 5' RACE reads, yields one record per CDR3 protein. The sample records 1.5 million to 2 million distinct CDR3 sequences, about 50% being singletons. Trimming stripped 2 bases from V and 9 bases from J, with 16 bases between. In germline, CDR1 is SQVTM, CDR2 ANQGSEA. CDR3 length equals 13 residues. In this sample, this clonotype turned up a few times. Its matching antigen is unknown.

This sequence was found in a woman aged 40-49 years in good health. The gene calls are TRBV29-1 and TRBJ1-2, with a tentative D call TRBD1 (5 bases). The sample consisted of blood. The CDR3 DNA sequence: TGCAGCGTTGAAAAGCCAGGGAGAGGCAGCTACACCTTC. Protein product: CSVEKPGRGSYTF.